The 19 T cell receptor beta chains listed next were all sequenced from one sample in a study of blood T cells in healthy people across ages. Sample-barcoded 5' priming and a J-beta primer mix drove a second PCR of about 6 to 12 cycles. Each CDR3 protein gets one entry after TCRdb re-called the 5' RACE reads with MiXCR. In the table there are some 560,000 distinct CDR3 sequences, roughly a quarter of which are singletons. This sample also appeared in a second study, on T cells of mothers and their children.

The sequencing input was blood. Receptors were obtained from a boy aged 2 to 10 in good health.

The chain joins TRBV18 to TRBJ2-6; no definite D call. The CDR3 totals 16 residues. Trimming cost V 3 bases and J 2 bases, with 11 bases left between them. Per germline, CDR1 KGHSH and CDR2 LQKENI. CDR3 DNA sequence: TGTGCCAGCTCACCGCTTGAGACCCCTGGGGCCAACGTCCTGACTTTC. Translation: CASSPLETPGANVLTF.

The chain links TRBV5-5 to TRBJ2-3, with TRBD2 as a possible D gene (5 bases). Germline CDR1 is SGHKS and CDR2 is YYEKEE (reference sequence). The CDR3 loop spans 15 amino acids. V lost 4 bases and J 1 base, leaving 13 bases between the germline ends. The CDR3 is CASSQAPRGTDTQYF. DNA of the CDR3: TGTGCCAGCAGCCAAGCGCCGAGGGGCACAGATACGCAGTATTTT.

The chain combines TRBV4-3 with TRBJ2-2; D gene uncertain. Germline V CDR1 and CDR2: LGHNA, YSLEER. This CDR3 spans 17 amino acids. V gave up 0 bases and J gave up 0 bases, with 11 bases separating them. The CDR3 region is CASSQDWAGPNTGELFF. The CDR3, as DNA: TGCGCCAGCAGCCAAGATTGGGCAGGACCGAACACCGGGGAGCTGTTTTTT.

This clonotype was seen more than once but under ten times. The genes are TRBV10-3 and TRBJ1-6, with 10 bases identical to TRBD1. The junction had 7 bases not matched to a gene; V was cut back by 8 bases and J by 12 bases. This CDR3 spans 13 amino acids. Germline V gene data show CDR1 as ENHRY and CDR2 as SYGVKD. The CDR3 reads CAIGTGAGGPLHF. The CDR3 region has the DNA TGTGCCATCGGGACAGGGGCAGGCGGACCCCTCCACTTT.

This clonotype was observed a few times. One end of the junction does not line up with germline, which may come from a read error. The rearrangement links TRBV6-2 or TRBV6-3 to TRBJ2-4; a possible D gene is TRBD2 (5 bases). CDR3 length equals 14 residues. Germline V gives CDR1 MNHEY, CDR2 SVGEGT. CDR3 protein: CVSSYPGKKNIQYF. CDR3 DNA sequence: TGTGTCAGCAGTTACCCCGGGAAAAAAAACATTCAGTACTTC.

The chain is built from TRBV11-2 and TRBJ1-4; TRBD1 might be the D (6 bases). Germline values: CDR1 SGHAT, CDR2 FQNNGV. V lost 4 bases and J 3 bases, leaving 12 bases between the germline ends. CDR3 length: 15 residues. In DNA form, the CDR3 reads TGTGCCAGCAGCTCTAGGGGGGAGGCTAATGAAAAACTGTTTTTT. It specifies CASSSRGEANEKLFF.

In the case of this clonotype: Compared with germline, one end of the junction differs, possibly owing to a read error. The V gene is TRBV6-1, the J gene TRBJ1-5; the D is unclear. The CDR3 is made up of 14 amino acids. Germline V CDR1 and CDR2: MNHNS, SASEGT. CDR3 protein: CARSEGSYNQPQHF. The CDR3, as DNA: TGTGCCAGGAGTGAAGGGTCTTACAATCAGCCCCAGCATTTT.

This clonotype has just a few counts. The chain recombines TRBV7-9 with TRBJ2-1; D not resolved. V was pared by 3 bases and J by 8 bases, with 11 bases between. The CDR3 extends over 13 amino acids. Per the germline V gene, CDR1 is SEHNR and CDR2 is FQNEAQ (reference sequence). CDR3 amino acids: CASSLRMVDEQFF. The CDR3 nucleotides are TGTGCCAGCAGCTTGCGGATGGTCGATGAGCAGTTCTTC.

This clonotype has just one count. The chain joins TRBV14 to TRBJ2-3; no clear D gene. The CDR3 has 16 amino acids. The V end lost 0 bases, the J end lost 3 bases, and 13 bases lay between the germline ends. Germline V gene lookup returns CDR1 SGHDN and CDR2 FVKESK. CDR3 in amino acids: CASSQEVGHWTDTQYF. The CDR3 DNA reads as TGTGCCAGCAGCCAAGAGGTGGGCCACTGGACAGATACGCAGTATTTT.

The chain employs TRBV7-3 and TRBJ2-6, with no clear D. Germline-derived CDR1 and CDR2 are SGHTA and FQGTGA. The ends were cut back, 1 base at V and 0 bases at J, with 7 bases in the middle. CDR3 length: 16 residues. CDR3 protein: CASSLSPNSGANVLTF. The CDR3 coding sequence is TGTGCCAGCAGCTTAAGTCCCAACTCTGGGGCCAACGTCCTGACTTTC.

The table lists this clonotype with many counts. The chain has TRBV3-1 and TRBJ1-4; D is perhaps TRBD1 (5 bases). The V gene's germline CDR1 is LGHDT and CDR2 YNNKEL (reference sequence). The V gene lost 2 bases and the J gene lost 7 bases, with 8 bases spanning the gap. This CDR3 is 13 amino acids long. CDR3 protein: CASSQSRAEKLFF. DNA of the CDR3: TGTGCCAGCAGCCAAAGCAGGGCTGAAAAACTGTTTTTT.

The chain joins TRBV7-7 to TRBJ2-5; TRBD1 might be the D (5 bases). Germline lookup yields CDR1 SSHAT and CDR2 FNYEAQ (reference sequence). CDR3 length: 15 residues. V was cut by 5 bases and J by 4 bases, with 17 bases left in between. The chain's CDR3 is CASSLSRGLRETQYF. In DNA form, the CDR3 reads TGTGCCAGCAGCCTGAGTAGGGGCCTCCGAGAGACCCAGTACTTC.

This clonotype was counted a few times. V is TRBV7-2 and J is TRBJ2-2; D is undetermined. Trimming pared 5 bases from V and 8 bases from J, leaving 9 bases between. This CDR3 is built from 12 residues. CDR1 and CDR2 from the germline V gene are SGHTA and FQGNSA. The DNA of the CDR3 is TGTGCCAGCAGCGCGAGTAGGGGGGAGCTGTTTTTT. It is translated as CASSASRGELFF.

V usage is TRBV29-1 and J usage is TRBJ1-4; TRBD1 is a possible D gene (6 bases). Germline V lookup: CDR1 SQVTM, CDR2 ANQGSEA. The CDR3 sequence is 13 residues long. The V end lost 0 bases, the J end lost 8 bases, and 10 bases lay between the germline ends. CDR3 amino acids: CSVEDRGREKLFF. The CDR3, as DNA: TGCAGCGTTGAAGACAGGGGACGAGAAAAACTGTTTTTT.

This chain connects TRBV7-3 to TRBJ2-5, with 9 positions matching TRBD1. The J call may be mistaken, given a closer DNA end match to TRBJ2-1. The CDR3 contains 14 residues. In germline, CDR1 is SGHTA, CDR2 FQGTGA. The chain's CDR3 is CASSPQGAGNEQFF. The CDR3 bases are TGTGCCAGCAGCCCACAGGGGGCTGGTAATGAGCAGTTCTTC.

The chain is built from TRBV7-6 and TRBJ2-7, with TRBD2 as a possible D gene (6 bases). V dropped 5 bases and J dropped 7 bases, with 21 bases sitting between them. Germline V gene lookup returns CDR1 SGHVS and CDR2 FNYEAQ. The length of the CDR3 is 15 residues. The CDR3, as DNA: TGTGCCAGCAGCCCCCTTAGCGGCATAGGGATGGAGCAGTACTTC. Translating it yields CASSPLSGIGMEQYF.

This chain joins TRBV9 and TRBJ2-1; D ambiguous. The germline V and J ends were trimmed by 0 bases and 6 bases, with 7 bases remaining between them. There are 13 residues in the CDR3. Germline CDR1 SGDLS, CDR2 YYNGEE. In DNA form, the CDR3 reads TGTGCCAGCAGCGTAGACAGACGCAATGAGCAGTTCTTC. The encoded protein is CASSVDRRNEQFF.

This chain links TRBV9 with TRBJ1-1; D unclear. The germline gives CDR1 SGDLS, CDR2 YYNGEE. The CDR3 sequence is 12 residues long. V was pared by 0 bases and J by 7 bases, with 7 bases between. CDR3 DNA: TGTGCCAGCAGCGTAGCGCGGGGTGAAGCTTTCTTT. Translation gives CASSVARGEAFF.

This clonotype was seen a few times. V usage is TRBV4-1 and J usage is TRBJ2-5, with a weak D call TRBD2 (5 bases). The DNA end is more similar to TRBJ2-7, so the J call may be wrong. The CDR3 consists of 16 residues. From germline, CDR1 is MGHRA and CDR2 YSYEKL. The CDR3 loop is CASSQHGEELVYEQYF. CDR3 in DNA: TGCGCCAGCAGCCAACACGGGGAAGAATTGGTCTACGAGCAGTACTTC.